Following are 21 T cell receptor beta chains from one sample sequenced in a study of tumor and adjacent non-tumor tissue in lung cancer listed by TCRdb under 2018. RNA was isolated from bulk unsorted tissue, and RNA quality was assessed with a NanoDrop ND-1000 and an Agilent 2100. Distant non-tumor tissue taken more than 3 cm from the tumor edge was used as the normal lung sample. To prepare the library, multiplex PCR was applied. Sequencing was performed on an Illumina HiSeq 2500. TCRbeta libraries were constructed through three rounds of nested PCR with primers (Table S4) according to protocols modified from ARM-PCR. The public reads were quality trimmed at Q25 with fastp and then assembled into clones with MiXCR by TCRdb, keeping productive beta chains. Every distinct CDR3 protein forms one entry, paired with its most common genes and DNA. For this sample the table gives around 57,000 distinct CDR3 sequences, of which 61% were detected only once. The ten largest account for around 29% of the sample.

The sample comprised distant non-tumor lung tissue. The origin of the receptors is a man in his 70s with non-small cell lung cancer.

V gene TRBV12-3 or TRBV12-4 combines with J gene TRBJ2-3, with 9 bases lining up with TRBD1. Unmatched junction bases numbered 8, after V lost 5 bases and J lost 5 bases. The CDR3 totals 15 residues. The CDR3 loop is CASSRQGDPGDTQYF. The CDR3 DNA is TGTGCCAGCAGTCGACAGGGGGATCCTGGAGATACGCAGTATTTT.

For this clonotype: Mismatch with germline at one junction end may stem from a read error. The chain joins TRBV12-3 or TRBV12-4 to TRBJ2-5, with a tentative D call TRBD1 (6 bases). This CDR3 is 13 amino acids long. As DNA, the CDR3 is TGCGCCAGCTTAGACAGGACAGAAGAGACCCAGTACTTC. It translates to CASLDRTEETQYF.

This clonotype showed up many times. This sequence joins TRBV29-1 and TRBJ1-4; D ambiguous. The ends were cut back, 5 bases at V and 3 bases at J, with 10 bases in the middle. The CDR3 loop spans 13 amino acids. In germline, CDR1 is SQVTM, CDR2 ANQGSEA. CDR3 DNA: TGCAGCGTTTCGGGAGTTTCTAATGAAAAACTGTTTTTT. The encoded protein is CSVSGVSNEKLFF.

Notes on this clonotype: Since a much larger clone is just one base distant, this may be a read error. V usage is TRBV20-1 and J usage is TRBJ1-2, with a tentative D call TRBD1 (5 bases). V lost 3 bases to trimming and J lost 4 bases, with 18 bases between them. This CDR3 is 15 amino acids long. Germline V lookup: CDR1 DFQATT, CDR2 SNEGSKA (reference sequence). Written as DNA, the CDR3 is TGCAGTGCTAGTAGGCGGGGCATATCTGGCTATGGCTACACCTTC. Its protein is CSASRRGISGYGYTF.

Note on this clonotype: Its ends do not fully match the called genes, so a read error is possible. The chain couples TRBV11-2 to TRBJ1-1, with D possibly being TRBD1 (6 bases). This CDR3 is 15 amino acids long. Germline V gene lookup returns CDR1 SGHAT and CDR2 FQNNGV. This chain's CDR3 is CASSLTGAGNTGAFF. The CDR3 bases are TGTGCCAGCAGCCTTACGGGGGCGGGGAACACTGGAGCTTTCTTT.

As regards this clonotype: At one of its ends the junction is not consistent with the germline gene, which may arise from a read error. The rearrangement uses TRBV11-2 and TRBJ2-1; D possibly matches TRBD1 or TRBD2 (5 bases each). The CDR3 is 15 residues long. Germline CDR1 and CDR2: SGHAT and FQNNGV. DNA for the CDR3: TGTGCCAGCAGCCTAGTTAGGGGACCCTGCAATGTGCAGTTCTTC. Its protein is CASSLVRGPCNVQFF.

The CDR3 nucleotides read TGCAGCGTCTACAACCCGCGGTTCGGACTAGCGGAGGATGAGCAGTTCTTC. Residues: CSVYNPRFGLAEDEQFF. The V call is TRBV29-1, the J call TRBJ2-1; TRBD2 matches at 10 bases. CDR3 length: 17 amino acids. Germline V gene sequence: CDR1 SQVTM, CDR2 ANQGSEA. Germline trimming cut 6 bases from V and 8 bases from J; bases unmatched to any gene: 19.

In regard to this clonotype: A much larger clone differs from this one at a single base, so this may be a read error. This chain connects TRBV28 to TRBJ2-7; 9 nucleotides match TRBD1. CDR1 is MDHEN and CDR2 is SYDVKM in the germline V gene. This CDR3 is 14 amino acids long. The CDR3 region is CASSLTDRGAERYF. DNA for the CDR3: TGTGCCAGCAGTCTTACGGACAGGGGAGCCGAGCGGTACTTC.

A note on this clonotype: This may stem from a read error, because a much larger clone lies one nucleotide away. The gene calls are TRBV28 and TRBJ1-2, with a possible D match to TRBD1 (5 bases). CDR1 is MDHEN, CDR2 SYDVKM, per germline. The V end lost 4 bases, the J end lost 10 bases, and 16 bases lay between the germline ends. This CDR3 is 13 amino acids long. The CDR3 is CASSSRDSRVYTF. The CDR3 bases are TGTGCCAGCAGTTCCCGGGACTCTCGGGTCTACACCTTC.

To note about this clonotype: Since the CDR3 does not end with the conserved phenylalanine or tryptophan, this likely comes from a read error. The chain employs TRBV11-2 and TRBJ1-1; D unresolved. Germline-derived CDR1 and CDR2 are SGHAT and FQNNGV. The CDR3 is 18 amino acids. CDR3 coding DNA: TGTGCCAGCAACTTATCAAGTAATGGAGGGCCGGGCTGGGTTGAGGCTTTCCTT. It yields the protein CASNLSSNGGPGWVEAFL.

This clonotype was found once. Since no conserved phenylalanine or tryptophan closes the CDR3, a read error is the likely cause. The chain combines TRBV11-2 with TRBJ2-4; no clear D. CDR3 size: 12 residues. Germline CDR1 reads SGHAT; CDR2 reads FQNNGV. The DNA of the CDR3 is TGTGTCAGCAGCTTAATCAAAAACATTCAGTACTCC. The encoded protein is CVSSLIKNIQYS.

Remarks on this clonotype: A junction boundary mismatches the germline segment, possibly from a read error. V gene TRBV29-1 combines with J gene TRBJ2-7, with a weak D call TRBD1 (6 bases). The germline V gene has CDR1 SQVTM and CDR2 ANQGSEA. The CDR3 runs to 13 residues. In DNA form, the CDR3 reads TGCAGTGTTGATAGATCTACAGGGTCGGGGCAGCACTTC. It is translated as CSVDRSTGSGQHF.

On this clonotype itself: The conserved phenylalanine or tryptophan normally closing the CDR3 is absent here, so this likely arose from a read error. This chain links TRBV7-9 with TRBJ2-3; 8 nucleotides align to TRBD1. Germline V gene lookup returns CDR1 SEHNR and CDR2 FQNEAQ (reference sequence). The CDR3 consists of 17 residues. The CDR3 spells CTSSGPGQGAPTDTQYL. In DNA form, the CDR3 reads TGTACCAGCAGCGGCCCAGGGCAGGGGGCACCCACAGATACGCAGTATCTT.

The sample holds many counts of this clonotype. CDR3 amino acids: CASRGDTIYF. The CDR3 DNA reads as TGTGCCAGCAGGGGGGACACCATATATTTT. The rearrangement links TRBV6-6 to TRBJ1-3; D may be TRBD1 (5 bases). The CDR3 totals 10 residues. With 6 bases removed from V and 8 bases from J, the gap between germline ends came to 5 bases. Germline V gene sequence: CDR1 MNHNY, CDR2 SVGAGI (reference sequence).

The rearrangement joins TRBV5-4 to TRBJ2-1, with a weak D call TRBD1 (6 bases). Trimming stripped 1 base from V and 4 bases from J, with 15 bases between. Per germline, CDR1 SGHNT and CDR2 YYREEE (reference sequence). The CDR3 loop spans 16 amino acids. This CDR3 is CASSLSGGARYNEQFF. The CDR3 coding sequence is TGTGCCAGCAGCTTGTCTGGGGGCGCACGTTACAATGAGCAGTTCTTC.

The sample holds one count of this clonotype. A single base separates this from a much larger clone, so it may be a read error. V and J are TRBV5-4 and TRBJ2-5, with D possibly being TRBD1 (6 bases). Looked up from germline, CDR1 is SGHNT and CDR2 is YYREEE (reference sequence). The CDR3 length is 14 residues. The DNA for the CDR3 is TGTGCCGGCAGCTTGGGTTCCGGACAGGAGACCCAGTACTTC. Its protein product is CAGSLGSGQETQYF.

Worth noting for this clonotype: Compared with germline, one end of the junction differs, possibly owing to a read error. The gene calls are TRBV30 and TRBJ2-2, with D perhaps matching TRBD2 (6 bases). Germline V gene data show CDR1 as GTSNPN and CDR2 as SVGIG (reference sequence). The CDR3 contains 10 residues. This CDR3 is CAWARGKLFF. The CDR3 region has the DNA TGTGCCTGGGCCCGCGGGAAGCTGTTTTTT.

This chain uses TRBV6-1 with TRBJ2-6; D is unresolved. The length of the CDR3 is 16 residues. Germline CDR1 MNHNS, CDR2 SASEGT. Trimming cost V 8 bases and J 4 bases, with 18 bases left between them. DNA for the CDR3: TGTGCCAGCGGTGCCGAAAACAGCTCGGGGGCCAACGTCCTGACTTTC. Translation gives CASGAENSSGANVLTF.

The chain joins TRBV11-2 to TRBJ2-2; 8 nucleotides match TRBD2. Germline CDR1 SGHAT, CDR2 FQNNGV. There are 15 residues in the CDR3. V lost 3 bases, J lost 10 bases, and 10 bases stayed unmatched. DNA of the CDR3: TGTGCCAGCAGCTTCAGCGGGAGCGTCACCAAGGAGCTGTTTTTT. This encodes CASSFSGSVTKELFF.

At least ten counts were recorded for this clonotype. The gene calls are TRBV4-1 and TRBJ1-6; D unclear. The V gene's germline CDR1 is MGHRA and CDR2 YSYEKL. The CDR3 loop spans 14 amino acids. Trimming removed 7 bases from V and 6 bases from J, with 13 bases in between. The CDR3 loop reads CASNPEEGNSPLHF. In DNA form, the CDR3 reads TGCGCCAGCAACCCGGAGGAGGGTAATTCACCCCTCCACTTT.

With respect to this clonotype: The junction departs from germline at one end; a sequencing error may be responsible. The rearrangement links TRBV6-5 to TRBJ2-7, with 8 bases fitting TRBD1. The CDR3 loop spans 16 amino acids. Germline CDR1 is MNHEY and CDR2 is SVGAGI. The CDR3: CTSSPLAGTGSYEQYF. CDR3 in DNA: TGTACCAGCAGCCCACTAGCCGGGACAGGTTCATACGAGCAGTACTTC.